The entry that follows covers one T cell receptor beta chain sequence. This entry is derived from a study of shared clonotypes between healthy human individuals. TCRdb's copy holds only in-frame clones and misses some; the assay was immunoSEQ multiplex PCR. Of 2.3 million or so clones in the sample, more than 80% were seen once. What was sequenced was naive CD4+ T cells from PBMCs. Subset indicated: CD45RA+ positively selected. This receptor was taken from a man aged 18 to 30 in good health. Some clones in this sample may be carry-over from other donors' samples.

The CDR3 spells CALVPRNTEAFF. In nucleotides, the CDR3 is TGTGCCTTAGTGCCCCGCAACACTGAAGCTTTCTTT. This chain connects TRBV30 to TRBJ1-1; D gene uncertain. The V gene's germline CDR1 is GTSNPN and CDR2 SVGIG (reference sequence). Trimming pared 7 bases from V and 2 bases from J, leaving 11 bases between. The CDR3 consists of 12 residues.